This TCR beta chain was retrieved from a study of blood T cell repertoires in COVID-19. Background on the study: Samples came from the United States, Italy and Spain, spanning acute and convalescent COVID-19. PBMCs, B-cell-depleted T cells, or T cells provided the cDNA or gDNA that made up the material.

Germline V gene sequence: CDR1 LGHDT, CDR2 YNNKEL (reference sequence). Losses at the gene ends were 0 bases for V and 6 bases for J; bases not matched to a gene: 7. The CDR3 is 15 amino acids. Original processing methods: Estimation of nucleated cell counts was performed using reference gene primer amplification. Sequencing used immunoSEQ multiplex PCR; TCRdb keeps in-frame clones, though not all of them. V and J calls and clone size are as listed in that table; D and trimming were resolved from the DNA. The top ten clones hold about 40% of a sample with about 140,000 clones, over 70% of them seen once.

This receptor was identified in a human donor in a cohort sampled during active COVID-19. The chain carries TRBV3-1 (or the pseudogene TRBV3-2) and TRBJ1-2; 7 bases agree with TRBD1. Sequenced material: peripheral blood. For the CDR3, the DNA is TGTGCCAGCAGCCAAGATGTCGGACAGGTGGATGGCTACACCTTC. It encodes CASSQDVGQVDGYTF.